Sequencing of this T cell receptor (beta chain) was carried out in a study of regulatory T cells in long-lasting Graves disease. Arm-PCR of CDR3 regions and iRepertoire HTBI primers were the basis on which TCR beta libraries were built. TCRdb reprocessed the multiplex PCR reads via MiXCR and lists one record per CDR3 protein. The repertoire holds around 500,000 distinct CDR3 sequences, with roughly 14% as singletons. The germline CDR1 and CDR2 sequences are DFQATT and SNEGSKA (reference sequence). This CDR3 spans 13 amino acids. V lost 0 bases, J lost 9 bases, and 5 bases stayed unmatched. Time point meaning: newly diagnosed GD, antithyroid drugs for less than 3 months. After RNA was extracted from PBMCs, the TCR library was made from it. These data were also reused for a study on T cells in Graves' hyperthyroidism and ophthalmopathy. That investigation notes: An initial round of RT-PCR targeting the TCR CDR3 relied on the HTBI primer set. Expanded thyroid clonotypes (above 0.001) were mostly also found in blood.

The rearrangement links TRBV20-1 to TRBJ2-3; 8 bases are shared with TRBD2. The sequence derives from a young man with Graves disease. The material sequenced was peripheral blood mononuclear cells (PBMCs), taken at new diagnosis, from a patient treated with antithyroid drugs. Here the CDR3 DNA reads TGCAGTGCTAGAGATCAGGCTAGCGGGACGCAGTATTTT. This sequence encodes CSARDQASGTQYF.